The T cell receptor (beta chain) described here comes from a study of T cells in Graves' hyperthyroidism and ophthalmopathy (dated by TCRdb to between 2018 and 2021). About the study as a whole: Peripheral blood was sampled at the time of initial diagnosis, prior to any treatment. An independent validation cohort of under 20 hyperthyroidism patients and approximately 17 patients who later progressed to ophthalmopathy tested prospective prediction of ophthalmopathy. In roughly six Graves' hyperthyroidism patients, the study also compared T-cell repertoires from thyroid tissue with T-cell repertoires from blood. Once sampling was done, hyperthyroidism patients were given methimazole at a starting dose of 30 mg daily, whereas ophthalmopathy patients were given high-dose intravenous methylprednisolone. TCR Vbeta CDR3 sequencing of 120 to 150 peripheral blood samples (over 40 ophthalmopathy, about 74 hyperthyroidism and roughly 17 progressor patients) is reported in the paper. A discovery cohort of about 95 patients, roughly 45 with Graves' ophthalmopathy and about 58 with stable Graves' hyperthyroidism, was used to find distinguishing TCR V-J signatures. The approximately 97 discovery patients were randomly divided into training and test sets at a 7:3 ratio.

The paper's findings and limits, for the study overall: Most expanded thyroid clonotypes (frequency above 0.001) were also detected in blood, suggesting blood repertoires may reflect thyroid immune responses. Sample size was not statistically predetermined, and investigators were not blinded to group allocation. In validation, the model predicted progression to ophthalmopathy a median of roughly 6.5 months before onset, with roughly 70% sensitivity and roughly 73% specificity. In cross-validation, a model built on a 13 V-J signature told ophthalmopathy apart from stable hyperthyroidism with under 90% sensitivity and roughly 81% specificity, and in testing the same model reached 80%/75%.

Amplification of TCR beta CDR3 regions was carried out from RNA transcripts. A first-round RT-PCR of the TCR CDR3 used the HTBI primer set with the Qiagen OneStep RT-PCR kit. The libraries were constructed in a second round of multiplex PCR and then size-selected and purified. The libraries were sequenced on an Illumina HiSeq2000 using paired-end 100 bp reads. Turning to the authors' computational methods: SOAPnuke was used to process the raw data, throwing out any read that contained adapters or uncalled bases, had a mean Phred below 15, or lacked an exact constant-primer or identifier match. High-quality paired reads were merged with COPE v1.2.5, and unique nucleotide sequences were defined as clonotypes. MiTCR v1.1 was used to align the clonotypes against IMGT TRBV, TRBD and TRBJ reference segments. Only V-J combinations with frequency above 0.0001, covering 98% to 99.2% of repertoires, were analysed. A TCS score was defined as the ratio between F50 (clonal expansion) and ExV (chaos), using BLOSUM62-based TCRdist between CDR3 peptides within each V-J. Welch's t-statistics and random forest reduced 450 to 600 V-J features to roughly 13, which were used in a naive Bayes classifier (R e1071). Clones were called with MiXCR by TCRdb after fastp trimmed the public reads at Q25, and only in-frame beta chains were retained. Under each unique CDR3 protein, matching rows form one entry showing the most common genes and DNA. The V and J calls, along with clone size, are taken from TCRdb and not from the paper's own processing. The sample records around 500,000 distinct CDR3 sequences, about 15% of which are singletons. The top ten clonotypes cover around a sixth of the sample.

This clonotype was detected many times. No antigen is known for it. One base away there is no much larger clone; base qualities are not given. CDR1 is given as MNHNS and CDR2 as SASEGT, both from the germline V gene. The CDR3 sequence holds 14 residues, the cysteine and phenylalanine included. CDR3 DNA only is kept here, 42 bases in frame from base 1. V and J are trimmed by 11 bases and 4 bases, and the gene matches miss 8 bases of the junction. Stable Graves' hyperthyroidism was defined as no progression to ophthalmopathy during 18 months of follow-up. Hyperthyroidism patients were aged 18 to 65 years and newly diagnosed, with disease duration of less than 2 months. Patients with uncontrolled infections, other autoimmune diseases, pregnancy or lactation were excluded. Diagnoses were based on clinical symptoms, serum thyroxine and TRAb, thyroid ultrasound and orbital computed tomography. PBMCs were isolated from roughly 10 ml of fresh peripheral blood by Ficoll-Paque density gradient centrifugation. Total RNA was extracted with Trizol reagent, and quality was checked on an Agilent 2100 Bioanalyzer.

Recombination linked TRBV6-1 to TRBJ2-5, with 12 junctional bases fitting TRBD2. This sequence originates from a young woman with Graves' hyperthyroidism. Sequencing input: blood. The CDR3 corresponds to CAGLTSGSGETQYF. The DNA sequence follows: TGTGCCGGACTGACTAGCGGGAGTGGAGAGACCCAGTACTTC.